The 21 T cell receptor beta chains in this list originate from one sample, sequenced in a study of identical twins. Via MiXCR, TCRdb re-called the 5' RACE reads, giving one row per CDR3 protein. The sample holds some 1,700,000 distinct CDR3 sequences, about 30% seen once. Source material: cord blood. The receptors originated from a newborn girl in good health.

For this clonotype: This may stem from a read error, because a much larger clone lies one nucleotide away. J is TRBJ2-1 and V is TRBV25-1; D might be TRBD1 or TRBD2, each matching 5 bases. The CDR3 runs to 13 residues. Germline CDR1 MGHDK, CDR2 SYGVNS. The CDR3 here is CASCEWGHNEQFF. The CDR3 region has the DNA TGTGCCAGCTGTGAATGGGGACACAATGAGCAGTTCTTC.

Here the CDR3 DNA reads TGTGCCAGCAGTGACGTCTTCCGGTCAGGGGGGAATGAGCAGTACTTC. Translation gives CASSDVFRSGGNEQYF. V is TRBV6-4 and J is TRBJ2-7; D perhaps matches TRBD1 (7 bases). V was shortened by 2 bases and J by 7 bases, with 21 bases between the two germline ends. Germline values: CDR1 MRHNA, CDR2 SNTAGT. This CDR3 is built from 16 residues.

There are a few counts of this clonotype. The V and J genes are TRBV5-1 and TRBJ1-2; a possible D gene is TRBD1 (5 bases). Trimming pared 0 bases from V and 0 bases from J, leaving 18 bases between. In germline, CDR1 is SGHRS, CDR2 YFSETQ. This CDR3 region has 18 residues. CDR3: CASSLVQGAVSANYGYTF. CDR3 nucleotide sequence: TGCGCCAGCAGCTTGGTGCAGGGTGCCGTCTCGGCTAACTATGGCTACACCTTC.

This clonotype was counted only a few times. This chain uses TRBV12-3 or TRBV12-4 with TRBJ2-7; TRBD2 aligns across 9 bases. The V gene end was trimmed by 3 bases and the J gene end by 3 bases; junction bases not matched to a gene: 9. The CDR3 is 16 amino acids. The chain's CDR3 is CASSFGSGGSFYEQYF. Here the CDR3 DNA reads TGTGCCAGCAGTTTCGGTAGCGGGGGTTCCTTCTACGAGCAGTACTTC.

V usage is TRBV29-1 and J usage is TRBJ2-5; D not certain. The J call may be wrong; the DNA end is better matched by TRBJ2-4. The CDR3 is made up of 15 amino acids. The germline V gene has CDR1 SQVTM and CDR2 ANQGSEA. CDR3 DNA: TGCAGCGCCGCCGGGCAGCCCTTAGCCAAAAACATTCAGTACTTC. It yields the protein CSAAGQPLAKNIQYF.

This clonotype has only one observation. This may arise from a read error, as a much more abundant clone is one base away. The J gene is TRBJ2-7, the V gene TRBV29-1; 7 nucleotides match TRBD2. The CDR3 has 12 residues. V shed 7 bases and J 7 bases; nucleotides not matched to a gene: 10. Germline-derived CDR1 and CDR2 are SQVTM and ANQGSEA. As DNA, the CDR3 is TGCAGCGCAACCGGGACTATAAATGAGCAGTACTTC. Protein: CSATGTINEQYF.

The genes are TRBV6-1 and TRBJ2-2; no clear D gene. V dropped 6 bases and J dropped 8 bases, with 10 bases sitting between them. The germline V gene encodes CDR1 MNHNS and CDR2 SASEGT. The CDR3 contains 12 residues. The CDR3 protein is CASRQGRGELFF. The DNA for the CDR3 is TGTGCCAGCAGACAAGGGCGGGGGGAGCTGTTTTTT.

The rearrangement joins TRBV10-3 to TRBJ2-6; 8 positions agree with TRBD2. Germline CDR1 and CDR2: ENHRY and SYGVKD. The CDR3 totals 20 residues. V lost 1 base, J lost 0 bases, and 11 bases stayed unmatched. The CDR3 coding sequence is TGTGCCATCAGTGAGTTGGGACTAGACGCCGAGAGCTCTGGGGCCAACGTCCTGACTTTC. Encoded protein: CAISELGLDAESSGANVLTF.

This clonotype was detected only a few times. CDR3 protein: CASSPFQGQGAEQYF. The CDR3 bases are TGTGCCAGCTCACCATTCCAGGGACAGGGGGCCGAGCAGTACTTC. The chain has TRBV18 and TRBJ2-7; 12 bases are a match to TRBD1. The ends lost 2 bases at V and 6 bases at J; junction bases unmatched: 5. The CDR3 contains 15 residues. The V gene's germline CDR1 is KGHSH and CDR2 LQKENI.

This clonotype was picked up a small number of times. DNA for the CDR3: TGTGCCAGCTCACCTCGAGGTGGTAGAGGCGAGCAGTACTTC. This translates into CASSPRGGRGEQYF. The chain has TRBV18 and TRBJ2-5; D unresolved. The end of the DNA is better explained by TRBJ2-7, so the J call may be wrong. Germline values: CDR1 KGHSH, CDR2 LQKENI. The CDR3 has 14 residues.

The chain uses TRBV11-2 and TRBJ2-4; TRBD2 matches at 7 bases. From germline, CDR1 is SGHAT and CDR2 FQNNGV. V gave up 1 base and J gave up 2 bases; unmatched junction bases: 8. The CDR3 runs 17 residues. This CDR3 is CASSLAGRGWSKNIQYF. CDR3 in DNA: TGTGCCAGCAGCTTAGCAGGGCGGGGGTGGTCCAAAAACATTCAGTACTTC.

Only a few counts were recorded for this clonotype. The chain links TRBV6-2 or TRBV6-3 to TRBJ1-5, with 7 bases that match TRBD1. Unmatched junction bases numbered 10, after V lost 8 bases and J lost 6 bases. The CDR3 totals 14 residues. Germline V gene sequence: CDR1 MNHEY, CDR2 SVGEGT. The CDR3 nucleotides are TGTGCCAGCGGCCCAACAGGGGAACGTCAGCCCCAGCATTTT. The encoded protein is CASGPTGERQPQHF.

This clonotype has a handful of counts. V and J are TRBV28 and TRBJ2-3, with 9 bases fitting TRBD2. This CDR3 has 17 residues. J lost 4 bases, V lost 8 bases, and 16 bases had no gene match. CDR1 and CDR2 (germline): MDHEN, SYDVKM. The CDR3 spells CASHEWSGGRASDTQYF. The CDR3 DNA is TGTGCCAGCCATGAATGGAGTGGCGGGAGGGCGTCAGATACGCAGTATTTT.

There are many counts of this clonotype. J is TRBJ2-3 and V is TRBV7-2; D might be TRBD2 (6 bases). CDR3 size: 14 residues. V was trimmed by 2 bases and J by 5 bases, leaving 11 bases between them. The germline CDR1 and CDR2 sequences are SGHTA and FQGNSA. The CDR3 sequence: CASSLLGGLDTQYF. In nucleotides, the CDR3 is TGTGCCAGCAGCTTACTCGGGGGTCTAGATACGCAGTATTTT.

The rearrangement uses TRBV2 and TRBJ2-5; D ambiguous. In germline, CDR1 is SNHLY, CDR2 FYNNEI. V was shortened by 5 bases and J by 5 bases, with 9 bases between the two germline ends. The CDR3 sequence is 12 residues long. CDR3: CASSWWLETQYF. The CDR3 DNA reads TGTGCCAGCAGTTGGTGGCTGGAGACCCAGTACTTC.

This clonotype was seen more than once but under ten times. This chain uses TRBV5-1 with TRBJ2-2, with D unresolved. This CDR3 has 16 residues. Germline-derived CDR1 and CDR2 are SGHRS and YFSETQ. The germline V and J ends were trimmed by 3 bases and 1 base, with 13 bases remaining between them. Written as DNA, the CDR3 is TGCGCCAGCAGCTATCGGGTTAGCCGGAACACCGGGGAGCTGTTTTTT. This translates into CASSYRVSRNTGELFF.

Only a few counts were recorded for this clonotype. V and J are TRBV3-1 and TRBJ2-7; the D gene is possibly TRBD2 (6 bases). This CDR3 has 14 residues. Between the trimmed V and J ends, which lost 7 bases and 0 bases, there was a span of 13 bases. Germline V lookup: CDR1 LGHDT, CDR2 YNNKEL (reference sequence). The CDR3 bases are TGTGCCAGCACCCCACAGACTAGCTCCTACGAGCAGTACTTC. It encodes CASTPQTSSYEQYF.

The chain has TRBV7-2 and TRBJ2-4; 7 bases fit TRBD2. Unmatched junction bases numbered 9, after V lost 4 bases and J lost 0 bases. The CDR3 has 17 residues. Germline V CDR1 and CDR2: SGHTA, FQGNSA. For the CDR3, the DNA is TGTGCCAGCAGCTGGCTAGCGGCGCCTACAGCCAAAAACATTCAGTACTTC. Translating it yields CASSWLAAPTAKNIQYF.

The rearrangement joins TRBV29-1 to TRBJ2-3, with D maybe TRBD1 (5 bases). Trimming left V 7 bases short and J 1 base short, with 15 bases between. Looked up from germline, CDR1 is SQVTM and CDR2 is ANQGSEA. The CDR3 totals 14 residues. As DNA, the CDR3 is TGCAGCGGTGGCACAGGCGTGGGCACAGATACGCAGTATTTT. The encoded protein is CSGGTGVGTDTQYF.

This chain joins TRBV7-2 and TRBJ1-2; D is perhaps TRBD1 (6 bases). V lost 4 bases to trimming and J lost 3 bases, with 18 bases between them. This CDR3 is built from 16 residues. Looked up from germline, CDR1 is SGHTA and CDR2 is FQGNSA. The CDR3 spells CASSSTRTANYYGYTF. The CDR3 DNA reads as TGTGCCAGCAGCTCTACTCGGACAGCGAACTACTATGGCTACACCTTC.

This clonotype was seen a few times. The chain carries TRBV20-1 and TRBJ1-2; weak D call: TRBD1 (5 bases). The germline V gene has CDR1 DFQATT and CDR2 SNEGSKA (reference sequence). V gave up 2 bases and J gave up 5 bases, with 24 bases separating them. CDR3 length: 17 amino acids. The CDR3 sequence is CSARTRGGEQIPYGYTF. CDR3 nucleotide sequence: TGCAGTGCTAGAACCCGTGGGGGAGAACAGATACCGTATGGCTACACCTTC.